Below, 21 T cell receptor beta chains from the same sample are listed, as sequenced in a study of post-analysis software for immune sequencing data. Broader study findings: In patients, TRBV5-6, TRBV5-1 and TRBV20-1 belonged to 4 or 5 TRBV segments found more frequently than in controls.

Carried by the TCR beta cDNA libraries were unique molecular identifiers. TCRdb reanalysed the PCR reads using MiXCR and keeps one entry per CDR3 protein. There are hundreds of thousands of distinct CDR3 sequences in the sample; 30% occur only once, and around 0.56% lies in the top ten. Their cognate antigens are unknown. Sequencing input: blood. These receptors were collected from a girl aged 5 to 17 with multiple sclerosis.

A few counts support this clonotype. J is TRBJ2-7 and V is TRBV11-2, with TRBD1 identical over 8 bases. The CDR3 contains 16 residues. From germline, CDR1 is SGHAT and CDR2 FQNNGV. The V segment lost 4 bases and the J segment 3 bases; nucleotides outside the gene matches: 11. CDR3 sequence: CASSSPQGTGDYEQYF. For the CDR3, the DNA is TGTGCCAGCAGCTCACCGCAAGGGACAGGAGACTACGAGCAGTACTTC.

This clonotype was counted a single time. The V and J genes are TRBV7-9 and TRBJ2-1, with unresolved D. The length of the CDR3 is 13 residues. Trimming took 4 bases from V and 12 from J, leaving 16 bases between them. In germline, CDR1 is SEHNR, CDR2 FQNEAQ (reference sequence). The CDR3 loop is CASSSFGQDAQFF. The CDR3 DNA is TGTGCCAGCAGCTCCTTCGGTCAGGACGCGCAGTTCTTC.

This clonotype has only a few counts. The chain uses TRBV6-1 and TRBJ2-3; a weak D match, TRBD2 (5 bases). Germline-derived CDR1 and CDR2 are MNHNS and SASEGT. This CDR3 region has 15 residues. With 2 bases removed from V and 5 bases from J, the gap between germline ends came to 14 bases. The CDR3 DNA sequence: TGTGCCAGCAGTGAATCCCGGACTGATGGAGATACGCAGTATTTT. Residues: CASSESRTDGDTQYF.

V is TRBV6-1 and J is TRBJ2-1, with D possibly TRBD2 on 5 matching bases. TRBJ2-7 explains the end of the DNA better; the J call may be wrong. This CDR3 has 13 residues. Germline V CDR1 and CDR2: MNHNS, SASEGT. CDR3 protein: CAGREGIYNEQYF. The CDR3 DNA is TGTGCCGGCCGGGAAGGGATATACAATGAGCAGTACTTC.

The rearrangement joins TRBV5-1 to TRBJ2-3, with 7 bases that match TRBD2. The CDR3 has 16 residues. Germline lookup yields CDR1 SGHRS and CDR2 YFSETQ. V lost 4 bases and J lost 1; bases outside the gene matches: 9. This CDR3 reads CASSPVMAGGTDTQYF. As DNA, the CDR3 is TGCGCCAGCAGCCCAGTGATGGCGGGGGGCACAGATACGCAGTATTTT. The full variable domain, its missing parts supplied by reference TRBV5-1 and TRBJ2-3, is KAGVTQTPRYLIKTRGQQVTLSCSPISGHRSVSWYQQTPGQGLQFLFEYFSETQRNKGNFPGRFSGRQFSNSRSEMNVSTLELGDSALYLCASSPVMAGGTDTQYFGPGTRLTVL.

This clonotype came up a few times. This sequence joins TRBV20-1 and TRBJ1-1, with TRBD1 as a possible D gene (6 bases). The CDR3 is made up of 14 amino acids. Germline V gives CDR1 DFQATT, CDR2 SNEGSKA (reference sequence). V lost 1 base to trimming and J lost 1 base, with 10 bases between them. For the CDR3, the DNA is TGCAGTGCTAGAGGGACAGTGGGGAACACTGAAGCTTTCTTT. Translated, it gives CSARGTVGNTEAFF.

This clonotype was recorded many times. The J gene is TRBJ1-2, the V gene TRBV12-3 or TRBV12-4; D not resolved. Trimming took 1 base from V and 8 from J, leaving 8 bases between them. The CDR3 runs 12 residues. The CDR3: CASSLGGGGYTF. The CDR3 DNA follows: TGTGCCAGCAGTTTAGGGGGTGGGGGCTACACCTTC.

This clonotype was seen a handful of times. The chain links TRBV12-3 or TRBV12-4 to TRBJ2-1; a possible D gene is TRBD1 (6 bases). The CDR3 is 16 amino acids. The ends were cut back, 2 bases at V and 6 bases at J, with 17 bases in the middle. The CDR3 is CASSLRQDPRGNEQFF. The CDR3 DNA is TGTGCCAGCAGTTTAAGACAGGACCCAAGGGGCAATGAGCAGTTCTTC.

The chain has TRBV2 and TRBJ1-1; perhaps TRBD1 as D (5 bases). The V end was cut by 6 bases, the J end by 6 bases, with 14 bases between. Germline CDR1 and CDR2: SNHLY and FYNNEI. CDR3 size: 13 residues. DNA for the CDR3: TGTGCCAGCAGGGCCCAGGGAGAGCCTGAAGCTTTCTTT. Translation gives CASRAQGEPEAFF.

This rearrangement joins TRBV6-2 or TRBV6-3 to TRBJ2-1, with 9 bases lining up with TRBD2. This CDR3 region has 17 residues. From germline, CDR1 is MNHEY and CDR2 SVGEGT. J gave up 3 bases and V 1 base, and 7 bases lay outside the gene matches. CDR3 region: CASSYFDRGRDYNEQFF. The CDR3 region has the DNA TGTGCCAGCAGTTACTTTGATCGCGGGAGGGACTACAATGAGCAGTTCTTC.

In this sample, this clonotype turned up a few times. The chain is built from TRBV12-3 or TRBV12-4 and TRBJ2-3; no clear D gene. V was cut by 6 bases and J by 8 bases, with 15 bases left in between. The CDR3 sequence is 13 residues long. In DNA, the CDR3 is TGTGCCAGCAGCCCGGAATCATGGGGTACGCAGTATTTT. Amino acid sequence: CASSPESWGTQYF.

This clonotype showed up just once. The chain employs TRBV5-1 and TRBJ2-5; TRBD1 agrees at 12 bases. CDR1 SGHRS and CDR2 YFSETQ come from the germline V gene. The CDR3 contains 16 residues. After removal of 4 bases from V and 3 bases from J, the junction contained 7 bases not matched to a gene. The CDR3 region has the DNA TGCGCCAGCAGCCCCCTTGGGACAGGGGGCGAAGAGACCCAGTACTTC. Its protein product is CASSPLGTGGEETQYF.

This clonotype was observed a few times. The J gene is TRBJ2-3, the V gene TRBV27, with 9 bases lining up with TRBD1. J gave up 2 bases and V 4 bases, and 7 bases lay outside the gene matches. Germline V lookup: CDR1 MNHEY, CDR2 SMNVEV (reference sequence). CDR3 size: 16 residues. The CDR3 nucleotides read TGTGCCAGCAGTTGGGGGGACAGGGAACTCACAGATACGCAGTATTTT. Protein product: CASSWGDRELTDTQYF.

This sequence joins TRBV4-2 and TRBJ1-3; 7 nucleotides line up with TRBD1. CDR3 size: 15 residues. Looked up from germline, CDR1 is LGHNA and CDR2 is YNFKEQ. V was clipped by 4 bases and J by 0 bases; unmatched bases: 3. The CDR3 DNA sequence: TGTGCCAGCAGCCCGCGGGACAGCTCTGGAAACACCATATATTTT. It codes for CASSPRDSSGNTIYF.

This clonotype was counted a few times. The gene calls are TRBV7-9 and TRBJ2-7; D possibly corresponds to TRBD2 (6 bases). This CDR3 region has 13 residues. Germline V lookup: CDR1 SEHNR, CDR2 FQNEAQ (reference sequence). Trimming took off 5 bases at V and 4 bases at J, with 12 bases between the two ends. For the CDR3, the DNA is TGTGCCAGCAGCGGGGGACTTATTTACGAGCAGTACTTC. Translated, it gives CASSGGLIYEQYF. Filled out from reference TRBV7-9 and TRBJ2-7, the complete variable domain reads DTGVSQNPRHKITKRGQNVTFRCDPISEHNRLYWYRQTLGQGPEFLTYFQNEAQLEKSRLLSDRFSAERPKGSFSTLEIQRTEQGDSAMYLCASSGGLIYEQYFGPGTRLTVT.

This clonotype appeared many times. V and J are TRBV29-1 and TRBJ2-7, with D perhaps TRBD2 (6 bases). Deletions cut 4 bases from V and 4 bases from J, with 14 bases between. Germline CDR1 reads SQVTM; CDR2 reads ANQGSEA. The CDR3 runs to 13 residues. CDR3 nucleotides: TGCAGCGTTGTGGGCGGGATGGGTTACGAGCAGTACTTC. Protein: CSVVGGMGYEQYF.

The rearrangement links TRBV5-1 to TRBJ2-7, with D uncertain. Between the trimmed V and J ends, which lost 3 bases and 5 bases, there was a span of 9 bases. Germline CDR1 reads SGHRS; CDR2 reads YFSETQ. This CDR3 contains 12 residues. The CDR3 DNA is TGCGCCAGCAGCTCTGGTGCCAACGAGCAGTACTTC. Encoded protein: CASSSGANEQYF.

This clonotype was found once. A much larger clonotype is one base distant, so this may be a read error. The V gene is TRBV3-1, the J gene TRBJ2-7, with 7 bases fitting TRBD1. With V trimmed by 0 bases and J by 1 base, 6 bases remained unmatched. CDR3 length: 16 residues. The germline V gene has CDR1 LGHDT and CDR2 YNNKEL (reference sequence). The CDR3 loop reads CASSQESGTASYEQYF. CDR3 sequence (DNA): TGTGCCAGCAGCCAAGAGTCGGGGACAGCATCCTACGAGCAGTACTTC.

The chain is built from TRBV4-1 and TRBJ1-1; no definite D call. Deletions cut 3 bases from V and 4 bases from J, with 21 bases between. There are 17 residues in the CDR3. Germline V gene data show CDR1 as MGHRA and CDR2 as YSYEKL. CDR3 amino acids: CASSQEGLRYMGTEAFF. The CDR3 coding sequence is TGCGCCAGCAGCCAGGAAGGGCTACGCTATATGGGCACTGAAGCTTTCTTT.

The V call is TRBV20-1, the J call TRBJ2-7, with 8 bases identical to TRBD1. Germline V CDR1 and CDR2: DFQATT, SNEGSKA (reference sequence). V lost 1 base, J lost 2 bases, and 10 bases stayed unmatched. The length of the CDR3 is 16 residues. CDR3 residues: CSARAGRDRKAYEQYF. The DNA for the CDR3 is TGCAGTGCTAGAGCCGGCCGGGACAGGAAAGCCTACGAGCAGTACTTC.

The chain couples TRBV20-1 to TRBJ2-4; 13 nucleotides agree with TRBD2. The tail of the sequence fits TRBJ2-7 better, so the J call may be wrong. The germline gives CDR1 DFQATT, CDR2 SNEGSKA (reference sequence). The CDR3 extends over 13 amino acids. CDR3 amino acids: CSVRTSGSGEQYF. Written as DNA, the CDR3 is TGCAGTGTAAGGACTAGCGGGAGTGGCGAGCAGTACTTC.